This T cell receptor (beta chain) came from a study of TIL therapy for anti-PD-1-resistant metastatic lung cancer. Study information: Median tumor PD-L1 proportion score was roughly 5.8%. A few tumors were EGFR-mutant and two were ALK-rearranged. Broader study findings: After infusion, TIL clonotypes partly replaced peripheral T cells and declined over months.

The sample's time point: pre-treatment sample, taken before nivolumab and TIL therapy. Germline assignment: CDR1 ENHRY and CDR2 SYGVKD. The CDR3 sequence is 17 residues long. V lost 3 bases and J lost 2; bases outside the gene matches: 10. Sequencing used immunoSEQ v3. Produced via immunoSEQ multiplex PCR; TCRdb's table is partial and in-frame only. Of about 60,000 clones in the sample, around 63% were seen once. In regard to this clone: Its antigen is not known.

This receptor was obtained from a person aged 25 to 79 with non-small cell lung cancer. The rearrangement joins TRBV10-3 to TRBJ1-2; 9 nucleotides agree with TRBD1. Sequenced here: blood, sampled at baseline. The CDR3 is CAISEGGTGTGNYGYTF. The CDR3 DNA follows: TGTGCCATCAGTGAAGGGGGGACCGGGACAGGGAACTATGGCTACACCTTC.